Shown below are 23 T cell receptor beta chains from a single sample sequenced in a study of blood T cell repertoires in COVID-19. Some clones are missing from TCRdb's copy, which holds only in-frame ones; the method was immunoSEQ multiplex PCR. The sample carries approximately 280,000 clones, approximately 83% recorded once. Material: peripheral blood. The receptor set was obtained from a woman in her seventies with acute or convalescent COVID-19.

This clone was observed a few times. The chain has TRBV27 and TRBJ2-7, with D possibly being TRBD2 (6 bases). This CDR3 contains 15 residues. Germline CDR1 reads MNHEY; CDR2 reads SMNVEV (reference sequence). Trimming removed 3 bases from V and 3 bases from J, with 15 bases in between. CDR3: CASSFGYGTDYEQYF. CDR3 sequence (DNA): TGTGCCAGCAGTTTTGGATATGGGACTGACTACGAGCAGTACTTC.

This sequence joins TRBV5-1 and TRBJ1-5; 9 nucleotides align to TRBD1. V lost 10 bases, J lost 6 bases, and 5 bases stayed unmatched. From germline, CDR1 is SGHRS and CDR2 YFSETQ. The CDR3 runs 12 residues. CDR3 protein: CAGRQGGQPQHF. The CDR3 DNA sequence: TGCGCCGGACGACAGGGGGGTCAGCCCCAGCATTTT.

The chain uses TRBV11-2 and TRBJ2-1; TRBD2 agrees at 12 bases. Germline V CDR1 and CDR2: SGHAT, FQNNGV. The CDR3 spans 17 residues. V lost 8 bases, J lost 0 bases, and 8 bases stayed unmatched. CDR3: CASGRLAGGFSYNEQFF. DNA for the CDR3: TGTGCCAGCGGGCGGCTAGCGGGGGGGTTCTCCTACAATGAGCAGTTCTTC. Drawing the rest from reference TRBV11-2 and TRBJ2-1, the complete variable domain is EAGVAQSPRYKIIEKRQSVAFWCNPISGHATLYWYQQILGQGPKLLIQFQNNGVVDDSQLPKDRFSAERLKGVDSTLKIQPAKLEDSAVYLCASGRLAGGFSYNEQFFGPGTRLTVL.

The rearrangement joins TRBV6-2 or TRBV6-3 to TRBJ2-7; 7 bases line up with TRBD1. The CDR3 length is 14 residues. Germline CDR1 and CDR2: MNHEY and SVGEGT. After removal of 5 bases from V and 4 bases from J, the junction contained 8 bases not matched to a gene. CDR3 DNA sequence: TGTGCCAGCAGTCTGACCGGGACAGAGTACGAGCAGTACTTC. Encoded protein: CASSLTGTEYEQYF.

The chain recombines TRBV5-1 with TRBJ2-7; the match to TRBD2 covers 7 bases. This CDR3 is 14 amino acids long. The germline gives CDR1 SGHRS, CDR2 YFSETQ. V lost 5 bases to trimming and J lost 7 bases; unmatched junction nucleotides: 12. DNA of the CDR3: TGCGCCAGCAGAAGGACCGGGGGGTCGCGGGAGCAGTACTTC. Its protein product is CASRRTGGSREQYF.

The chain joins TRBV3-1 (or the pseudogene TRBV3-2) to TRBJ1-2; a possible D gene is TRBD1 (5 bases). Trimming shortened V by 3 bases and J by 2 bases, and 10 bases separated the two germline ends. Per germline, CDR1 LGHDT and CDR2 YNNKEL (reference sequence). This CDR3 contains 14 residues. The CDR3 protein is CASSHPEGNYGYTF. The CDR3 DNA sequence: TGTGCCAGCAGCCACCCGGAGGGGAACTATGGCTACACCTTC.

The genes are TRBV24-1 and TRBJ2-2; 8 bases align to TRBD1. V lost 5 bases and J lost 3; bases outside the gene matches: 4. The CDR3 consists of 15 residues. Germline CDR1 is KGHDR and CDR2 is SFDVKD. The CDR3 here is CATSGRTGYTGELFF. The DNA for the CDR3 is TGTGCCACCAGTGGAAGGACAGGGTACACCGGGGAGCTGTTTTTT.

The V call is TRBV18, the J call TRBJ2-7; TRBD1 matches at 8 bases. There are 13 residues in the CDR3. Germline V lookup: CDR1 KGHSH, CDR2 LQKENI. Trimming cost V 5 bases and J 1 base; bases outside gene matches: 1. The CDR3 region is CASSTGGSYEQYF. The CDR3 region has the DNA TGTGCCAGCTCAACAGGGGGTTCCTACGAGCAGTACTTC.

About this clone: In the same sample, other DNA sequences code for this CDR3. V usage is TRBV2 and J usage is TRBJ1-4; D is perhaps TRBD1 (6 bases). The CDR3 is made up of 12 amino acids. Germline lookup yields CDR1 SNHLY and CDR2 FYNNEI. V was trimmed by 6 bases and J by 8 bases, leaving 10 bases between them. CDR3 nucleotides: TGTGCCAGCAGACAGGGTAACGAAAAACTGTTTTTT. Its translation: CASRQGNEKLFF.

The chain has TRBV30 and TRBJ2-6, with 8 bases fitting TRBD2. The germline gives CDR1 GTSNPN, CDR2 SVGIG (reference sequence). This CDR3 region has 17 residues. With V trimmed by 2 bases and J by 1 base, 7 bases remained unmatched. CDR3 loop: CAWSRASGLSGANVLTF. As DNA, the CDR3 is TGTGCCTGGAGTAGGGCTAGCGGGTTATCTGGGGCCAACGTCCTGACTTTC.

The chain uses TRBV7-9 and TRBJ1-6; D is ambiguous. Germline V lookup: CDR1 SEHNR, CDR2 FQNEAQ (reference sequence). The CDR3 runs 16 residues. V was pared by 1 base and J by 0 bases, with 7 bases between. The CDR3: CASSLVESSYNSPLHF. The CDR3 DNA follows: TGTGCCAGCAGCTTAGTGGAGAGCTCCTATAATTCACCCCTCCACTTT. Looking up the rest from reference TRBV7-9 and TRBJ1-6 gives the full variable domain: DTGVSQNPRHKITKRGQNVTFRCDPISEHNRLYWYRQTLGQGPEFLTYFQNEAQLEKSRLLSDRFSAERPKGSFSTLEIQRTEQGDSAMYLCASSLVESSYNSPLHFGNGTRLTVT.

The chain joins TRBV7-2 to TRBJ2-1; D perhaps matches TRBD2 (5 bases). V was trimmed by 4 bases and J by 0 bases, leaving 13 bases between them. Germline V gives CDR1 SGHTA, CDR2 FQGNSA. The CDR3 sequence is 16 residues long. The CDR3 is CASSSRTWASYNEQFF. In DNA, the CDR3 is TGTGCCAGCAGCTCCCGGACTTGGGCCTCCTACAATGAGCAGTTCTTC.

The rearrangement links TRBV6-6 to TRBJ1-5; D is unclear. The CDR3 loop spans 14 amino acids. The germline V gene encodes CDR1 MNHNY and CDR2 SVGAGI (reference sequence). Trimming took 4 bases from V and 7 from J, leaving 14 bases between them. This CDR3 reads CASSSHISPQPQHF. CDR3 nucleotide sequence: TGTGCCAGCAGTTCGCACATTTCCCCCCAGCCCCAGCATTTT.

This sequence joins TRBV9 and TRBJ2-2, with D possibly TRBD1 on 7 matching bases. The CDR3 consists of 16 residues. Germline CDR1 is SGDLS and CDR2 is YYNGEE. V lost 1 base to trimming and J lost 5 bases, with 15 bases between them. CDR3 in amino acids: CASSVSQGGPTGELFF. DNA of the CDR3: TGTGCCAGCAGCGTATCCCAGGGGGGCCCGACCGGGGAGCTGTTTTTT.

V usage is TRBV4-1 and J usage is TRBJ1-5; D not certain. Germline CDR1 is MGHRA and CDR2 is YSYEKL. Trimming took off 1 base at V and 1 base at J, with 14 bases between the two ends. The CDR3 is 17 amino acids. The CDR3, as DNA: TGCGCCAGCAGCCAAGTTCATCGGAGATTGAGCAATCAGCCCCAGCATTTT. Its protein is CASSQVHRRLSNQPQHF.

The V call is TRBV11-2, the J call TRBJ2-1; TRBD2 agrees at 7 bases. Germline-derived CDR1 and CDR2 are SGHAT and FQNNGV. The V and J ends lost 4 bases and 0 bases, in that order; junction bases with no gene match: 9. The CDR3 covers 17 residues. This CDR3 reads CASSYYSGQSSYNEQFF. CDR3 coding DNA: TGTGCCAGCAGCTACTATAGCGGGCAAAGCTCCTACAATGAGCAGTTCTTC.

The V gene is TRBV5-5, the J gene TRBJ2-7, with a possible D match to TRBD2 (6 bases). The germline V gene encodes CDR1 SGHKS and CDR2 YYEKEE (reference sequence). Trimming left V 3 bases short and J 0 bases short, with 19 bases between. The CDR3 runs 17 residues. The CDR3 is CASSSEPTGLASYEQYF. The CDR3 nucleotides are TGTGCCAGCAGCTCTGAGCCTACGGGACTTGCCTCCTACGAGCAGTACTTC.

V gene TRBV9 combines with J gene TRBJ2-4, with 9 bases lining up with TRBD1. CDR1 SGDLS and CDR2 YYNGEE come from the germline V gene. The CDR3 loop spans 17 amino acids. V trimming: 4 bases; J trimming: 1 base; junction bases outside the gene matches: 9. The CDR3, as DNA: TGTGCCAGCAGCACACACAGGGGGCCCCTGGCCAAAAACATTCAGTACTTC. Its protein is CASSTHRGPLAKNIQYF.

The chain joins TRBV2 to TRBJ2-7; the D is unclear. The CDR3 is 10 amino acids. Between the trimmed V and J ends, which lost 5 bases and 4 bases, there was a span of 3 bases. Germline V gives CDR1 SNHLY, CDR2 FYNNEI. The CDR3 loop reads CASSSYEQYF. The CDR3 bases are TGTGCCAGCAGTTCTTACGAGCAGTACTTC.

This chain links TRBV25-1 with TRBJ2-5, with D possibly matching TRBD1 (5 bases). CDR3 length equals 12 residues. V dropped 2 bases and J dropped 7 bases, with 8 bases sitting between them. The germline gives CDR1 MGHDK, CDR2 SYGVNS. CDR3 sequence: CASSEQGATQYF. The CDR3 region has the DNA TGTGCCAGCAGTGAACAGGGCGCGACCCAGTACTTC.

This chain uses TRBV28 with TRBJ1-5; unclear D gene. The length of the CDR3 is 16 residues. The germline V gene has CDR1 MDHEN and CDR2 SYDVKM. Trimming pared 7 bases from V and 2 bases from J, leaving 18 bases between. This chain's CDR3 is CASIDPLSAGNQPQHF. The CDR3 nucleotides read TGTGCCAGCATCGACCCCCTTAGTGCGGGCAATCAGCCCCAGCATTTT.

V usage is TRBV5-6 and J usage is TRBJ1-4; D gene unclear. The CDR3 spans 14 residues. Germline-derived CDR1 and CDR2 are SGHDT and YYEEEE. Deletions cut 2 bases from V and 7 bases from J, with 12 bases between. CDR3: CASSLGQTGEKLFF. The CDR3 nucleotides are TGTGCCAGCAGCTTAGGTCAGACGGGTGAAAAACTGTTTTTT. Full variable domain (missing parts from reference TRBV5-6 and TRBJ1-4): DAGVTQSPTHLIKTRGQQVTLRCSPKSGHDTVSWYQQALGQGPQFIFQYYEEEERQRGNFPDRFSGHQFPNYSSELNVNALLLGDSALYLCASSLGQTGEKLFFGSGTQLSVL.

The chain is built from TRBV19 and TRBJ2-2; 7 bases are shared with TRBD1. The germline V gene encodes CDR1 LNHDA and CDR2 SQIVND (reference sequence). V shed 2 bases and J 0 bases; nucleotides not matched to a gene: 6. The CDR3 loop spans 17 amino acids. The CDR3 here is CASSIQQGLANTGELFF. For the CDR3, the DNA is TGTGCCAGTAGTATACAACAGGGGCTAGCGAACACCGGGGAGCTGTTTTTT.